Each of the 20 T cell receptor beta chains below was sequenced from the same sample in a study of CD8 T cells in Susac syndrome. RNA was extracted with the RNeasy kit, and a quantity of roughly 0.5 to 1 ug was reverse transcribed using random hexamers. Each CDR3 protein gets one entry after TCRdb re-called the immunoSEQ multiplex PCR reads with MiXCR. The sample carries about 290,000 distinct CDR3 sequences, about nine tenths recorded once. Specimen: CD8+ T cells from PBMCs. All receptors come from a human donor with multiple sclerosis.

This chain joins TRBV9 and TRBJ2-3; the match to TRBD1 covers 7 bases. The ends lost 4 bases at V and 3 bases at J; junction bases unmatched: 8. From germline, CDR1 is SGDLS and CDR2 YYNGEE. This CDR3 has 15 residues. CDR3 DNA sequence: TGTGCCAGCAGCCCAGTGGGACAGCCGACAGATACGCAGTATTTT. Encoded protein: CASSPVGQPTDTQYF.

This chain joins TRBV7-9 and TRBJ2-5; TRBD1 aligns across 7 bases. Unmatched junction bases numbered 3, after V lost 5 bases and J lost 0 bases. CDR3 length: 14 amino acids. Germline V gives CDR1 SEHNR, CDR2 FQNEAQ (reference sequence). For the CDR3, the DNA is TGTGCCAGCAGCGCCGGGACAGACCAAGAGACCCAGTACTTC. Protein: CASSAGTDQETQYF.

The genes are TRBV4-2 and TRBJ2-3, with TRBD2 identical over 11 bases. Germline V gene data show CDR1 as LGHNA and CDR2 as YNFKEQ. V shed 4 bases and J 4 bases; nucleotides not matched to a gene: 7. The CDR3 totals 16 residues. CDR3 in amino acids: CASSLHGLAGPDTQYF. For the CDR3, the DNA is TGTGCCAGCAGCCTCCACGGACTAGCGGGTCCAGATACGCAGTATTTT.

This chain links TRBV25-1 with TRBJ2-5; 8 bases align to TRBD2. The CDR3 runs 12 residues. Losses at the gene ends were 4 bases for V and 5 bases for J; bases not matched to a gene: 0. The germline V gene has CDR1 MGHDK and CDR2 SYGVNS. The CDR3 DNA reads as TGTGCCAGCAGTGGACTAGCGGAGACCCAGTACTTC. It yields the protein CASSGLAETQYF.

The rearrangement joins TRBV3-1 to TRBJ2-1, with TRBD2 identical over 12 bases. The CDR3 runs to 14 residues. Germline V gene lookup returns CDR1 LGHDT and CDR2 YNNKEL (reference sequence). J lost 9 bases, V lost 8 bases, and 8 bases had no gene match. The CDR3 reads CASGGLAGYGEQFF. The CDR3 DNA sequence: TGTGCCAGCGGGGGACTAGCGGGCTACGGTGAGCAGTTCTTC.

The chain carries TRBV10-3 and TRBJ2-3; tentative D call: TRBD2 (5 bases). Germline CDR1 and CDR2: ENHRY and SYGVKD. The CDR3 totals 14 residues. V lost 6 bases and J 0 bases, leaving 10 bases between the germline ends. The CDR3 sequence: CAIRDPGSTDTQYF. The CDR3 DNA reads as TGTGCCATCAGGGACCCGGGGAGCACAGATACGCAGTATTTT.

In regard to this clonotype: At one end the junction does not follow the germline gene, possibly because of a read error. As DNA, the CDR3 is TGTGCCGGCAGCCCCCGACCCTCGTTGGTTCCTGAGGCCAACGTCCTGACTTTC. It specifies CAGSPRPSLVPEANVLTF. The genes are TRBV14 and TRBJ2-6; D is unresolved. Looked up from germline, CDR1 is SGHDN and CDR2 is FVKESK. This CDR3 comprises 18 residues.

The rearrangement joins TRBV7-6 to TRBJ2-2; 9 positions match TRBD2. This CDR3 spans 15 amino acids. V shed 1 base and J 11 bases; nucleotides not matched to a gene: 8. Germline V gives CDR1 SGHVS, CDR2 FNYEAQ. DNA for the CDR3: TGTGCCAGCAGCTTAGTGGCTAGCGGGACCCCAGAGCTGTTTTTT. Translated, it gives CASSLVASGTPELFF.

The chain couples TRBV6-1 to TRBJ1-4; weak D call: TRBD1 (5 bases). Germline values: CDR1 MNHNS, CDR2 SASEGT. The V end was cut by 1 base, the J end by 8 bases, with 11 bases between. The CDR3 consists of 14 residues. The CDR3 bases are TGTGCCAGCAGTGAAGGGGGGGTTTACGAAAAACTGTTTTTT. It specifies CASSEGGVYEKLFF.

The chain couples TRBV24-1 to TRBJ2-3; D remains unclear. This CDR3 region has 16 residues. V lost 2 bases and J 2 bases, leaving 13 bases between the germline ends. Germline CDR1 and CDR2: KGHDR and SFDVKD. The CDR3 DNA reads as TGTGCCACCAGTGATTGGTCCGGACCGCACACAGATACGCAGTATTTT. Protein sequence: CATSDWSGPHTDTQYF.

Comments on this clonotype: An end of the junction does not agree with germline; a read error may underlie this. This chain joins TRBV2 and TRBJ2-6, with D tentatively TRBD1 or TRBD2 (5 bases each). Looked up from germline, CDR1 is SNHLY and CDR2 is FYNNEI. The CDR3 extends over 18 amino acids. In nucleotides, the CDR3 is TGTGCCAGCAGCGAAGTCCCGGGACCGCACTCTGGGGCCAACGTCCTGACTTTC. Its translation is CASSEVPGPHSGANVLTF.

The rearrangement uses TRBV12-3 or TRBV12-4 and TRBJ2-5; a possible D gene is TRBD1 (5 bases). V lost 6 bases, J lost 7 bases, and 12 bases lay in between. This CDR3 region has 12 residues. The CDR3 is CASRQGTGTQYF. The DNA for the CDR3 is TGTGCCAGCAGGCAAGGAACAGGGACCCAGTACTTC.

The V and J genes are TRBV27 and TRBJ2-3; TRBD1 matches 11 bases. After removal of 4 bases from V and 7 bases from J, the junction contained 4 bases not matched to a gene. The CDR3 spans 14 residues. Looked up from germline, CDR1 is MNHEY and CDR2 is SMNVEV (reference sequence). DNA of the CDR3: TGTGCCAGCAGTTCCGGGACAGGGGGTAATACGCAGTATTTT. Amino acid sequence: CASSSGTGGNTQYF.

The chain carries TRBV2 and TRBJ1-2; D is perhaps TRBD1 (6 bases). Trimming removed 3 bases from V and 8 bases from J, with 16 bases in between. Germline V gene data show CDR1 as SNHLY and CDR2 as FYNNEI. The CDR3 extends over 14 amino acids. CDR3 region: CASSERGPGEGYTF. CDR3 nucleotide sequence: TGTGCCAGCAGTGAGCGAGGGCCAGGGGAGGGCTACACCTTC.

This clonotype was observed a single time. This chain uses TRBV24-1 with TRBJ2-3, with a tentative D call TRBD2 (7 bases). The CDR3 covers 13 residues. Trimming removed 12 bases from V and 5 bases from J, with 17 bases in between. The germline V gene has CDR1 KGHDR and CDR2 SFDVKD. CDR3 region: CASTPGGEDTQYF. CDR3 nucleotides: TGTGCCTCCACGCCGGGGGGCGAAGATACGCAGTATTTT.

The V gene is TRBV5-1, the J gene TRBJ2-4, with D unclear. The CDR3 length is 13 residues. The germline gives CDR1 SGHRS, CDR2 YFSETQ. V lost 4 bases, J lost 4 bases, and 9 bases lay in between. CDR3 residues: CASSGELKNIQYF. In DNA, the CDR3 is TGCGCCAGCAGCGGGGAACTGAAAAACATTCAGTACTTC.

This clonotype was counted a few times. The genes are TRBV28 and TRBJ2-1; D possibly corresponds to TRBD1 (6 bases). The CDR3 loop spans 15 amino acids. V lost 2 bases, J lost 6 bases, and 14 bases lay in between. CDR1 is MDHEN, CDR2 SYDVKM, per germline. The CDR3 nucleotides read TGTGCCAGCAGTTTAGGAACAGGGTCCAGCAATGAGCAGTTCTTC. Its translation: CASSLGTGSSNEQFF.

V is TRBV7-9 and J is TRBJ2-1; TRBD2 agrees at 13 bases. This CDR3 region has 17 residues. V lost 4 bases and J lost 5; bases outside the gene matches: 8. The germline gives CDR1 SEHNR, CDR2 FQNEAQ (reference sequence). Written as DNA, the CDR3 is TGTGCCAGCAGCTCCGGGACTAGCGGGATAGGGGACAATGAGCAGTTCTTC. Protein product: CASSSGTSGIGDNEQFF.

This chain links TRBV10-2 with TRBJ2-5; 10 nucleotides align to TRBD2. Germline values: CDR1 WSHSY, CDR2 SAAADI. CDR3 size: 16 residues. The V gene end was trimmed by 6 bases and the J gene end by 2 bases; junction bases not matched to a gene: 9. The CDR3, as DNA: TGCGCCAGCAGGGAGACGGGACTAGCGCGTCAAGAGACCCAGTACTTC. This gives the protein CASRETGLARQETQYF.

Here the CDR3 reads CASSYRDGGSFYEQYF. The DNA for the CDR3 is TGTGCCAGCAGTTATCGGGACGGAGGGTCGTTCTACGAGCAGTACTTC. This rearrangement joins TRBV6-2 or TRBV6-3 to TRBJ2-7, with D possibly being TRBD2 (6 bases). Germline CDR1 and CDR2: MNHEY and SVGEGT. V gave up 3 bases and J gave up 3 bases, with 18 bases separating them. The CDR3 runs 16 residues.